One and the same sample provided the 18 T cell receptor beta chains below, sequenced in a study of CD8+CD57+ T cells in acquired aplastic anemia. Study results and limitations: In patients, CD8+CD57+ cells had lower diversity than total CD4+ and CD8+ pools.

Their target antigens are unknown. Genomic DNA served as template for TCR beta VDJ and CDR3 profiling. One entry per CDR3 protein, called by TCRdb with MiXCR from the reads. The sample lists approximately 21,000 distinct CDR3 sequences, 40% occurring once. The patients chosen for sequencing had shown expansion of CD8+CD57+ cells (detected by flow cytometry). Sequenced material: CD8+CD57+ T cells sorted from PBMCs. Indicated subset: bead-enriched CD8+CD57+ effector memory T cells from SAA patients. Receptor source: a human donor with aplastic anemia.

The chain couples TRBV20-1 to TRBJ1-2; maybe TRBD1 (5 bases). Germline V lookup: CDR1 DFQATT, CDR2 SNEGSKA (reference sequence). Trimming took off 2 bases at V and 1 base at J, with 17 bases between the two ends. This CDR3 is built from 16 residues. The CDR3 protein is CSARMTDLIDNYGYTF. Written as DNA, the CDR3 is TGCAGTGCTAGAATGACAGACCTCATTGATAACTATGGCTACACCTTC.

To note about this clonotype: The conserved phenylalanine or tryptophan normally closing the CDR3 is absent here, so this likely arose from a read error. The rearrangement joins TRBV9 to TRBJ1-1, with D unclear. V was cut by 3 bases and J by 1 base, with 10 bases left in between. The CDR3 has 14 residues. The germline gives CDR1 SGDLS, CDR2 YYNGEE. The DNA for the CDR3 is TGTGCCAGCAGCGCCTCCCCAGGGAACACTGAAGCTTTCTCT. It yields the protein CASSASPGNTEAFS.

J is TRBJ1-1 and V is TRBV5-1, with 10 nucleotides matching TRBD1. After removal of 0 bases from V and 0 bases from J, the junction contained 2 bases not matched to a gene. Germline CDR1 reads SGHRS; CDR2 reads YFSETQ. CDR3 length: 16 amino acids. This chain's CDR3 is CASSLAGTGVNTEAFF. The CDR3 nucleotides read TGCGCCAGCAGCTTGGCCGGGACAGGGGTGAACACTGAAGCTTTCTTT.

This clonotype was observed at least ten times. The chain uses TRBV5-6 and TRBJ2-7, with 9 bases identical to TRBD1. This CDR3 comprises 13 residues. The J segment lost 4 bases and the V segment lost 3 bases, leaving 2 bases of the junction unmatched. Germline V CDR1 and CDR2: SGHDT, YYEEEE. CDR3 region: CASSSGTGYEQYF. The CDR3 DNA follows: TGTGCCAGCAGCTCCGGGACAGGGTACGAGCAGTACTTC.

This clonotype was found many times. This could be a read error, since a much larger clone is one nucleotide away. The chain links TRBV9 to TRBJ1-3; D ambiguous. The CDR3 contains 15 residues. Germline V CDR1 and CDR2: SGDLS, YYNGEE. CDR3: CAGSPGVGPGNTIYF. CDR3 coding DNA: TGTGCCGGCAGCCCAGGAGTAGGGCCTGGAAACACCATATATTTT.

The rearrangement joins TRBV19 to TRBJ1-1; a possible D gene is TRBD1 (5 bases). The CDR3 spans 15 residues. V shed 3 bases and J shed 1 base, with 12 bases lying between them. The V gene's germline CDR1 is LNHDA and CDR2 SQIVND (reference sequence). This CDR3 reads CASSILGDRNTEAFF. CDR3 nucleotide sequence: TGTGCCAGTAGTATTCTGGGGGACCGGAACACTGAAGCTTTCTTT.

The rearrangement uses TRBV19 and TRBJ2-7, with D perhaps given as TRBD1 or TRBD2 (6 bases each). Germline CDR1 is LNHDA and CDR2 is SQIVND (reference sequence). The length of the CDR3 is 13 residues. Trimming removed 5 bases from V and 3 bases from J, with 11 bases in between. CDR3 sequence reads: CASSVKGGYEQYV. The DNA for the CDR3 is TGTGCCAGTAGTGTCAAGGGGGGCTACGAGCAGTACGTC.

The chain is built from TRBV4-3 and TRBJ1-4; D is possibly TRBD1 (5 bases). The ends were cut back, 1 base at V and 4 bases at J, with 10 bases in the middle. Germline V gene sequence: CDR1 LGHNA, CDR2 YSLEER. This CDR3 contains 15 residues. The CDR3 bases are TGCGCCAGCAGCCAAGGAGGGGCTGGTAATGAAAAACTGTTTTTT. Encoded protein: CASSQGGAGNEKLFF.

Ten or more counts support this clonotype. Possible read error: a much larger clone is one base away. V is TRBV12-3 or TRBV12-4 and J is TRBJ2-1, with 8 bases matching TRBD2. CDR3 size: 14 residues. The CDR3: CASLRGGSYNEQSF. CDR3 in DNA: TGTGCCAGCCTCCGGGGGGGTTCCTACAATGAGCAGTCCTTC.

There are a few counts of this clonotype. The V and J genes are TRBV7-9 and TRBJ2-5; perhaps TRBD1 as D (5 bases). Germline V gene sequence: CDR1 SEHNR, CDR2 FQNEAQ (reference sequence). The length of the CDR3 is 13 residues. V was clipped by 1 base and J by 2 bases, with 5 bases between them. The CDR3 sequence is CASSLGQQETQYF. The CDR3 coding sequence is TGTGCCAGCAGCTTAGGACAGCAAGAGACCCAGTACTTC.

The V gene is TRBV2, the J gene TRBJ1-1, with D tentatively TRBD1 (6 bases). V was cut by 0 bases and J by 3 bases, with 11 bases left in between. Per the germline V gene, CDR1 is SNHLY and CDR2 is FYNNEI. The CDR3 consists of 15 residues. The CDR3 DNA sequence: TGTGCCAGCAGTGAAGCGCTTGGGGGGCACACTGAAGCTTTCTTT. It yields the protein CASSEALGGHTEAFF.

This clonotype was counted at least ten times. This chain uses TRBV19 with TRBJ1-4, with a tentative D call TRBD1 (5 bases). CDR1 and CDR2 from the germline V gene are LNHDA and SQIVND (reference sequence). Trimming took 5 bases from V and 3 from J, leaving 10 bases between them. This CDR3 region has 14 residues. The CDR3 sequence is CASSGGTANEKLFF. The CDR3 DNA follows: TGTGCCAGTAGTGGGGGGACGGCTAATGAAAAACTGTTTTTT.

The V gene is TRBV2, the J gene TRBJ2-1; D gene ambiguous. The V gene lost 2 bases and the J gene lost 4 bases, with 6 bases spanning the gap. The CDR3 runs 13 residues. The V gene's germline CDR1 is SNHLY and CDR2 FYNNEI. CDR3 nucleotide sequence: TGTGCCAGCAGTGAAAGGGCTTACAATGAGCAGTTCTTC. Its protein is CASSERAYNEQFF.

V usage is TRBV5-1 and J usage is TRBJ2-1, with D possibly being TRBD2 (5 bases). Trimming pared 0 bases from V and 0 bases from J, leaving 10 bases between. Germline V gives CDR1 SGHRS, CDR2 YFSETQ. The CDR3 contains 16 residues. Written as DNA, the CDR3 is TGCGCCAGCAGCTTGGATGGAGGAAGCTCCTACAATGAGCAGTTCTTC. Encoded protein: CASSLDGGSSYNEQFF.

V usage is TRBV12-3 or TRBV12-4 and J usage is TRBJ2-5, with no clear D. V dropped 3 bases and J dropped 2 bases, with 16 bases sitting between them. This CDR3 has 16 amino acids. This chain's CDR3 is CASSLGSPVTQETQYF. The CDR3 bases are TGTGCCAGCAGTTTGGGCAGCCCAGTGACTCAAGAGACCCAGTACTTC.

The rearrangement links TRBV20-1 to TRBJ2-7; 10 bases line up with TRBD1. The CDR3 length is 15 residues. CDR1 and CDR2 (germline): DFQATT, SNEGSKA (reference sequence). After removal of 5 bases from V and 4 bases from J, the junction contained 11 bases not matched to a gene. Written as DNA, the CDR3 is TGCAGTGCTGCCCCCTCCGGGACAGGGGATTACGAGCAGTACTTC. Translation: CSAAPSGTGDYEQYF.

This clonotype was observed a single time. V is TRBV12-3 or TRBV12-4 and J is TRBJ1-4; D possibly corresponds to TRBD1 (5 bases). The CDR3 is made up of 15 amino acids. V dropped 1 base and J dropped 9 bases, with 15 bases sitting between them. CDR3 in DNA: TGTGCCAGCAGTTTAGAAGCAGGGTCCAAAAAAAAACTGTTTTTT. This gives the protein CASSLEAGSKKKLFF.

The J gene is TRBJ2-5, the V gene TRBV25-1; 8 positions match TRBD1. This CDR3 contains 16 residues. Germline values: CDR1 MGHDK, CDR2 SYGVNS. V lost 5 bases to trimming and J lost 1 base; unmatched junction nucleotides: 9. CDR3 nucleotide sequence: TGTGCCAGCAGTTCTCACGGACAGGGAGCCCAAGAGACCCAGTACTTC. Encoded protein: CASSSHGQGAQETQYF.